A single sample is the source of the 20 T cell receptor beta chains below, sequenced in a study of T cells in tuberculosis. The assay was immunoSEQ multiplex PCR, and TCRdb's table has in-frame clones only and misses some. This sample carries approximately 100,000 clones, approximately 91% of them seen once, and the ten largest clones take 1.5% to 2%. Cells were sorted from thawed PBMC rested overnight and stained with GMM-loaded CD1B tetramer, viability dye and anti-CD3. CD1B tetramers were loaded with Rhodococcus equi-derived C32 glucose monomycolate. Sequenced: CD1b-GMM tetramer-negative cells sorted from PBMCs. The receptor source for this set is an adult woman with latent tuberculosis.

The chain has TRBV10-3 and TRBJ1-2, with D hard to call. The CDR3 loop spans 12 amino acids. Germline CDR1 ENHRY, CDR2 SYGVKD. Trimming pared 11 bases from V and 0 bases from J, leaving 10 bases between. This CDR3 is CAAGTSNYGYTF. The DNA of the CDR3 is TGTGCCGCAGGTACTTCTAACTATGGCTACACCTTC.

Note on this clone: Other DNA sequences of this sample code for an identical CDR3. V gene TRBV9 combines with J gene TRBJ2-1, with a possible D match to TRBD1 (7 bases). CDR1 and CDR2 (germline): SGDLS, YYNGEE. The CDR3 runs to 16 residues. Trimming removed 0 bases from V and 6 bases from J, with 16 bases in between. The CDR3 coding sequence is TGTGCCAGCAGCGTAGGAGGGGGCGGGGTGGGCAATGAGCAGTTCTTC. This gives the protein CASSVGGGGVGNEQFF.

The V and J genes are TRBV12-5 and TRBJ2-1; TRBD2 matches at 7 bases. Trimming at V came to 4 bases and at J to 7 bases, leaving 4 bases not matched to a gene. The germline V gene has CDR1 LGHNT and CDR2 FRNRAP. The CDR3 contains 13 residues. CDR3 in DNA: TGTGCTAGTGGTTCGACTAGCCCTAATGAGCAGTTCTTC. This gives the protein CASGSTSPNEQFF.

The chain combines TRBV7-2 with TRBJ2-6; D possibly corresponds to TRBD2 (5 bases). The CDR3 is 18 residues long. The V gene's germline CDR1 is SGHTA and CDR2 FQGNSA. Trimming took off 2 bases at V and 0 bases at J, with 14 bases between the two ends. The CDR3 nucleotides are TGTGCCAGCAGCTTAATACGAGGGCTTATCTCTGGGGCCAACGTCCTGACTTTC. It encodes CASSLIRGLISGANVLTF.

The V gene is TRBV28, the J gene TRBJ2-1; 8 positions agree with TRBD2. Germline trimming cut 4 bases from V and 8 bases from J; bases unmatched to any gene: 13. Germline lookup yields CDR1 MDHEN and CDR2 SYDVKM. This CDR3 contains 16 residues. CDR3 residues: CASSSPGGGGLYEQFF. In DNA form, the CDR3 reads TGTGCCAGCAGTTCCCCGGGAGGCGGGGGGTTGTATGAGCAGTTCTTC.

The chain links TRBV15 to TRBJ2-5, with TRBD2 identical over 9 bases. The CDR3 contains 16 residues. J lost 5 bases, V lost 3 bases, and 10 bases had no gene match. CDR1 and CDR2 from the germline V gene are LNHNV and YYDKDF (reference sequence). The CDR3 region is CATSSHLAGPGETQYF. The CDR3 DNA reads TGTGCCACCAGCAGTCACCTAGCGGGGCCCGGGGAGACCCAGTACTTC.

CDR3 nucleotides: TGTGCCAGCAGTGGGGGACTAGCGGGTAATGAGCAGTTCTTC. Its protein is CASSGGLAGNEQFF. The genes are TRBV6-1 and TRBJ2-1; 12 bases align to TRBD2. Germline-derived CDR1 and CDR2 are MNHNS and SASEGT. V shed 4 bases and J 7 bases; nucleotides not matched to a gene: 2. This CDR3 region has 14 residues.

This chain connects TRBV4-1 to TRBJ2-5; D is uncertain. Germline lookup yields CDR1 MGHRA and CDR2 YSYEKL. The V and J ends lost 3 bases and 7 bases respectively, with 9 bases between them. The CDR3 has 12 amino acids. The CDR3 spells CASSQPTRTQYF. The CDR3 DNA is TGCGCCAGCAGCCAGCCCACACGGACCCAGTACTTC.

J is TRBJ1-4 and V is TRBV2; D remains unclear. Germline loops: CDR1 SNHLY, CDR2 FYNNEI. Trimming stripped 10 bases from V and 0 bases from J, with 12 bases between. The CDR3 contains 14 residues. The CDR3 reads CATNQITTNEKLFF. The CDR3 DNA reads TGTGCCACCAACCAGATAACAACTAATGAAAAACTGTTTTTT.

The chain recombines TRBV5-1 with TRBJ2-1, with D possibly being TRBD1 (5 bases). The CDR3 has 14 residues. Germline CDR1 SGHRS, CDR2 YFSETQ. V lost 0 bases and J lost 8, with 12 bases in between. DNA of the CDR3: TGCGCCAGCAGCTTGGCCAGGGAAGACTATGAGCAGTTCTTC. Its protein is CASSLAREDYEQFF.

The genes are TRBV4-2 and TRBJ1-5, with a possible D match to TRBD1 (5 bases). This CDR3 comprises 16 residues. Germline lookup yields CDR1 LGHNA and CDR2 YNFKEQ. V lost 1 base, J lost 5 bases, and 15 bases lay in between. The CDR3 coding sequence is TGTGCCAGCAGCCAAGCGGGGGGGTCTAAAGATCAGCCCCAGCATTTT. This translates into CASSQAGGSKDQPQHF.

This rearrangement joins TRBV28 to TRBJ2-3; 12 positions agree with TRBD2. Germline CDR1 reads MDHEN; CDR2 reads SYDVKM. The CDR3 contains 17 residues. With V trimmed by 5 bases and J by 2 bases, 8 bases remained unmatched. The CDR3 region has the DNA TGTGCCAGCAGTCCCCCGGGACTAGCGGGCCTCACAGATACGCAGTATTTT. Translated: CASSPPGLAGLTDTQYF.

The chain carries TRBV7-2 and TRBJ2-1; 8 bases are shared with TRBD2. Germline V CDR1 and CDR2: SGHTA, FQGNSA. CDR3 size: 15 residues. The ends lost 2 bases at V and 4 bases at J; junction bases unmatched: 4. CDR3 nucleotide sequence: TGTGCCAGCAGCTTACGGGAGGGGGTATACAATGAGCAGTTCTTC. Translated: CASSLREGVYNEQFF. Variable domain in full (rest from reference TRBV7-2 and TRBJ2-1): GAGVSQSPSNKVTEKGKDVELRCDPISGHTALYWYRQSLGQGLEFLIYFQGNSAPDKSGLPSDRFSAERTGGSVSTLTIQRTQQEDSAVYLCASSLREGVYNEQFFGPGTRLTVL.

V and J are TRBV6-1 and TRBJ1-1; 7 bases map to TRBD1. The CDR3 is made up of 14 amino acids. The germline CDR1 and CDR2 sequences are MNHNS and SASEGT. The junction had 6 bases not matched to a gene; V was cut back by 6 bases and J by 2 bases. CDR3 coding DNA: TGTGCCAGCAGGGAGTACAGGGGTAACACTGAAGCTTTCTTT. Its translation is CASREYRGNTEAFF.

This clone was picked up one time. This chain links TRBV27 with TRBJ1-6; TRBD1 might be the D (6 bases). The CDR3 runs to 17 residues. Trimming stripped 0 bases from V and 5 bases from J, with 14 bases between. Germline V gene lookup returns CDR1 MNHEY and CDR2 SMNVEV (reference sequence). CDR3 DNA: TGTGCCAGCAGTTTATCGCTGGGGGCCGGGAATAATTCACCCCTCCACTTT. It codes for CASSLSLGAGNNSPLHF.

The chain has TRBV11-2 and TRBJ2-1; weak D call: TRBD2 (6 bases). Trimming took 5 bases from V and 3 from J, leaving 11 bases between them. This CDR3 is built from 14 residues. Germline values: CDR1 SGHAT, CDR2 FQNNGV. CDR3 sequence reads: CASSRAGLYNEQFF. The CDR3 nucleotides read TGTGCCAGCAGCCGCGCGGGGCTCTACAATGAGCAGTTCTTC. The full variable domain, its missing parts supplied by reference TRBV11-2 and TRBJ2-1, is EAGVAQSPRYKIIEKRQSVAFWCNPISGHATLYWYQQILGQGPKLLIQFQNNGVVDDSQLPKDRFSAERLKGVDSTLKIQPAKLEDSAVYLCASSRAGLYNEQFFGPGTRLTVL.

The chain uses TRBV5-1 and TRBJ2-4, with D maybe TRBD1 (7 bases). The CDR3 loop spans 16 amino acids. The V end was cut by 4 bases, the J end by 1 base, with 15 bases between. The germline V gene encodes CDR1 SGHRS and CDR2 YFSETQ. CDR3: CASSGGGEGAKNIQYF. Written as DNA, the CDR3 is TGCGCCAGCAGCGGAGGGGGCGAAGGGGCCAAAAACATTCAGTACTTC.

The chain recombines TRBV5-1 with TRBJ2-1; 13 nucleotides line up with TRBD2. J was trimmed by 5 bases and V by 6 bases; bases with no gene match: 8. The length of the CDR3 is 16 residues. Germline CDR1 and CDR2: SGHRS and YFSETQ. DNA for the CDR3: TGCGCCAGCATTGGAAGACTAGCGGGGGGAAACAATGAGCAGTTCTTC. Its protein is CASIGRLAGGNNEQFF.

The CDR3 DNA reads as TGTGCCAGCAGAAGACAGGGTAACTATGGCTACACCTTC. Translating it yields CASRRQGNYGYTF. The chain recombines TRBV6-4 with TRBJ1-2; 7 nucleotides line up with TRBD1. CDR1 MRHNA and CDR2 SNTAGT come from the germline V gene. The CDR3 loop spans 13 amino acids. Trimming cost V 6 bases and J 1 base; bases outside gene matches: 2.

The J gene is TRBJ2-2, the V gene TRBV5-1; D is perhaps TRBD2 (5 bases). Germline CDR1 is SGHRS and CDR2 is YFSETQ. V was clipped by 5 bases and J by 5 bases, with 13 bases between them. The length of the CDR3 is 14 residues. The CDR3 sequence: CASRPTTGTGELFF. The DNA for the CDR3 is TGCGCCAGCAGACCCACAACGGGGACCGGGGAGCTGTTTTTT.